The 13 T cell receptor beta chains listed next were all sequenced from one sample in a study of T cell repertoires in cytomegalovirus infection. TCRdb recomputed calls from the reads with MiXCR, one row per CDR3 protein. Of around 320,000 distinct CDR3 sequences listed, more than 9% were seen once; the top ten hold about 4.5%. The material sequenced was PBMCs. The receptors shown here come from a human donor in good health (CMV status not recorded). Some clones in this sample may be carry-over from other donors' samples.

In its sample, this clonotype was seen a few times. J is TRBJ1-3 and V is TRBV7-9; TRBD1 agrees at 7 bases. Germline assignment: CDR1 SEHNR and CDR2 FQNEAQ (reference sequence). V shed 5 bases, J shed 0 bases, and the junction held 10 bases outside the gene matches. The CDR3 covers 17 residues. CDR3 bases: TGTGCCAGCAGCCTGGGACAGATAGCACTCTCTGGAAACACCATATATTTT. Its translation: CASSLGQIALSGNTIYF. The entire variable domain, with the rest obtained from reference TRBV7-9 and TRBJ1-3, is as follows: DTGVSQNPRHKITKRGQNVTFRCDPISEHNRLYWYRQTLGQGPEFLTYFQNEAQLEKSRLLSDRFSAERPKGSFSTLEIQRTEQGDSAMYLCASSLGQIALSGNTIYFGEGSWLTVV.

This clonotype was recorded only once. The chain links TRBV4-3 to TRBJ1-6; D is undetermined. Germline V lookup: CDR1 LGHNA, CDR2 YSLEER. Between the trimmed V and J ends, which lost 0 bases and 7 bases, there was a span of 13 bases. The CDR3 is 16 amino acids. In DNA form, the CDR3 reads TGCGCCAGCAGCCAAGATCACACAAGGAGGAATTCACCCCTCCACTTT. Protein sequence: CASSQDHTRRNSPLHF.

Many counts were recorded for this clonotype. The genes are TRBV7-2 and TRBJ1-1; D gene uncertain. The CDR3 is made up of 14 amino acids. Germline CDR1 reads SGHTA; CDR2 reads FQGNSA. The V end was cut by 1 base, the J end by 1 base, with 7 bases between. CDR3 coding DNA: TGTGCCAGCAGCTTAGAGTCGCCGAACACTGAAGCTTTCTTT. Protein: CASSLESPNTEAFF.

This clonotype was seen more than once but under ten times. The rearrangement links TRBV6-1 to TRBJ2-7, with a weak D call TRBD2 (5 bases). The CDR3 runs to 14 residues. Germline V gene data show CDR1 as MNHNS and CDR2 as SASEGT. The V gene lost 0 bases and the J gene lost 7 bases, with 13 bases spanning the gap. Here the CDR3 DNA reads TGTGCCAGCAGTGAAGCGGAGGTGGTCCGGGAGCAGTACTTC. This sequence encodes CASSEAEVVREQYF.

This clonotype was seen at least ten times. The V and J genes are TRBV7-9 and TRBJ1-1; D might be TRBD1 (6 bases). This CDR3 region has 17 residues. The germline V gene encodes CDR1 SEHNR and CDR2 FQNEAQ (reference sequence). V was pared by 3 bases and J by 5 bases, with 22 bases between. CDR3 in amino acids: CASSLGDFRGRGTEAFF. CDR3 coding DNA: TGTGCCAGCAGCTTGGGGGATTTCAGGGGCCGCGGAACTGAAGCTTTCTTT.

This chain uses TRBV5-1 with TRBJ2-5; TRBD1 matches 9 bases. This CDR3 comprises 15 residues. Germline-derived CDR1 and CDR2 are SGHRS and YFSETQ. V dropped 4 bases and J dropped 5; count of bases not matched to a gene: 9. CDR3 sequence (DNA): TGCGCCAGCAGCAAGACAGGGGGGAAAACGGAGACCCAGTACTTC. This translates into CASSKTGGKTETQYF.

The sample holds many counts of this clonotype. DNA for the CDR3: TGTGCCAGCAGCCCCCAGGGGCTAACAGGGAACTATGGCTACACCTTC. Translated, it gives CASSPQGLTGNYGYTF. The J gene is TRBJ1-2, the V gene TRBV7-2; D is perhaps TRBD1 (6 bases). Germline loops: CDR1 SGHTA, CDR2 FQGNSA. V was pared by 5 bases and J by 2 bases, with 18 bases between. The length of the CDR3 is 16 residues.

This clonotype has ten or more counts. This chain uses TRBV11-2 with TRBJ2-3; 7 nucleotides agree with TRBD2. V lost 2 bases, J lost 10 bases, and 3 bases stayed unmatched. This CDR3 is built from 12 residues. The germline V gene encodes CDR1 SGHAT and CDR2 FQNNGV. CDR3: CASSLRTSPQYF. The CDR3 DNA reads TGTGCCAGCAGCTTAAGGACTAGTCCGCAGTATTTT.

A few counts support this clonotype. The chain joins TRBV30 to TRBJ2-1; 11 nucleotides match TRBD2. V gave up 7 bases and J gave up 9 bases; unmatched junction bases: 8. There are 13 residues in the CDR3. Germline V gives CDR1 GTSNPN, CDR2 SVGIG (reference sequence). For the CDR3, the DNA is TGTGCCTCTGGACTAGCGGGCTTCCTTGAGCAGTTCTTC. Translated, it gives CASGLAGFLEQFF.

This clonotype showed up just a few times. The CDR3 sequence is CATSPDRMLAAQKVQYF. For the CDR3, the DNA is TGTGCCACCAGCCCAGATCGAATGCTGGCAGCCCAAAAGGTTCAGTACTTC. The chain combines TRBV15 with TRBJ2-4; D not certain. CDR1 is LNHNV, CDR2 YYDKDF, per germline (reference sequence). The CDR3 totals 17 residues. Trimming cost V 5 bases and J 11 bases, with 28 bases left between them.

This clonotype was detected only a few times. The V and J genes are TRBV27 and TRBJ1-6; no clear D. This CDR3 has 20 amino acids. V was shortened by 2 bases and J by 0 bases, with 20 bases between the two germline ends. Germline V CDR1 and CDR2: MNHEY, SMNVEV (reference sequence). The CDR3 reads CASSLEAPLLWGSYNSPLHF. The CDR3 DNA follows: TGTGCCAGCAGTTTAGAGGCGCCCCTTTTGTGGGGCTCCTATAATTCACCCCTCCACTTT.

There are many counts of this clonotype. The genes are TRBV5-1 and TRBJ2-5; D is possibly TRBD1 (5 bases). CDR3 length: 16 amino acids. The V gene's germline CDR1 is SGHRS and CDR2 YFSETQ. Trimming took 4 bases from V and 7 from J, leaving 23 bases between them. The chain's CDR3 is CASSQTPGLASGTQYF. Written as DNA, the CDR3 is TGCGCCAGCAGCCAGACGCCAGGGCTGGCCTCAGGGACCCAGTACTTC.

This clonotype came up a few times. This chain links TRBV28 with TRBJ1-2; TRBD1 is a possible D gene (5 bases). The CDR3 has 13 amino acids. The germline V and J ends were trimmed by 4 bases and 5 bases, with 11 bases remaining between them. CDR1 MDHEN and CDR2 SYDVKM come from the germline V gene. The CDR3 loop is CASSSMGGYGYTF. The CDR3 region has the DNA TGTGCCAGCAGTTCGATGGGGGGTTATGGCTACACCTTC.